This T cell receptor beta chain was sequenced for a study of T cells in Graves' hyperthyroidism and ophthalmopathy. Study overall: Upon initial diagnosis and before any treatment, peripheral blood was collected.

More than 8 ml fresh peripheral blood yielded the PBMCs. From RNA transcripts, TCR beta CDR3 regions were amplified. The TCR CDR3 first-round RT-PCR relied on the HTBI primer set. TCRdb analysed the multiplex PCR reads with MiXCR anew, one entry per CDR3 protein. The sample holds 300,000 to 450,000 distinct CDR3 sequences, less than 20% seen once. The TCR sequence derives from a woman aged 40 to 50 with Graves' ophthalmopathy. Sequencing was carried out using blood.

CDR3 sequence (DNA): TGTGCCAGCAGTGAGGAACCCGATAGGGTCGGGGAGCTGTTTTTT. Its protein is CASSEEPDRVGELFF. The chain carries TRBV6-1 and TRBJ2-2; D gene ambiguous. The CDR3 sequence is 15 residues long. Germline assignment: CDR1 MNHNS and CDR2 SASEGT. V gave up 3 bases and J gave up 7 bases, with 15 bases separating them.